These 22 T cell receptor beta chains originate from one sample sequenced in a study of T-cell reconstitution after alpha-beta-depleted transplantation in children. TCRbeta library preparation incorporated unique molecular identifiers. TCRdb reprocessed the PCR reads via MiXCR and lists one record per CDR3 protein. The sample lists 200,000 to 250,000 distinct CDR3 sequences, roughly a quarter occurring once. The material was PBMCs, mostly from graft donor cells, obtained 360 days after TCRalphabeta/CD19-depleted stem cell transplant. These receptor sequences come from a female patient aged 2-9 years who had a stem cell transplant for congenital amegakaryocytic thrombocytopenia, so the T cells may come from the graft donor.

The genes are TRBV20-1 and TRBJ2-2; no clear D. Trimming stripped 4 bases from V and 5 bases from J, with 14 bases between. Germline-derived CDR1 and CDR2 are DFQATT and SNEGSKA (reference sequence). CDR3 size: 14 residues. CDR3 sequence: CSATPPAETGELFF. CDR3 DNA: TGCAGTGCTACCCCCCCCGCGGAGACCGGGGAGCTGTTTTTT.

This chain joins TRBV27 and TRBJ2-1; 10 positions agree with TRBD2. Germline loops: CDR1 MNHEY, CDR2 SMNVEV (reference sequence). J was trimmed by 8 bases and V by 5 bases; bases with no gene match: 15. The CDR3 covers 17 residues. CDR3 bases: TGTGCCAGCAGTCCACTTAGGTATACTAGCGGGATAGATGAGCAGTTCTTC. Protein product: CASSPLRYTSGIDEQFF.

CDR3 region: CASSVGGTGIYGYTF. The CDR3 region has the DNA TGTGCCAGCAGCGTAGGTGGGACCGGCATCTATGGCTACACCTTC. The V call is TRBV9, the J call TRBJ1-2, with D perhaps matching TRBD1 (5 bases). The ends were cut back, 0 bases at V and 4 bases at J, with 13 bases in the middle. The CDR3 extends over 15 amino acids. Germline lookup yields CDR1 SGDLS and CDR2 YYNGEE.

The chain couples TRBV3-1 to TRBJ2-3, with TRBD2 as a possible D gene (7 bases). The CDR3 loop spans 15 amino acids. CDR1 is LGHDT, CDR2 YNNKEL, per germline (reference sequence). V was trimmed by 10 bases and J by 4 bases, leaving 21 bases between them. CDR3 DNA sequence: TGTGCCATGGGCCAAGTGGGGGGGGCTGCAGATACGCAGTATTTT. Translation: CAMGQVGGAADTQYF.

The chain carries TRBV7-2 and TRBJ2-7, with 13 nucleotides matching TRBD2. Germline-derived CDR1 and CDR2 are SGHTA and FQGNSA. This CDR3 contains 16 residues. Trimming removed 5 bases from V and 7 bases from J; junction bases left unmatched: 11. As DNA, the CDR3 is TGTGCCAGCAGCCCACAAGGAGGACTAGCGGGAGTTGAGCAGTACTTC. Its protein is CASSPQGGLAGVEQYF.

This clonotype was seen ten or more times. CDR3 nucleotides: TGCGCCAGCAGCATAAGACTAGCGCGGAATGAGCAGTTCTTC. Its translation is CASSIRLARNEQFF. The rearrangement uses TRBV5-1 and TRBJ2-1; 8 positions match TRBD2. J was trimmed by 7 bases and V by 4 bases; bases with no gene match: 7. This CDR3 is 14 amino acids long. Germline values: CDR1 SGHRS, CDR2 YFSETQ.

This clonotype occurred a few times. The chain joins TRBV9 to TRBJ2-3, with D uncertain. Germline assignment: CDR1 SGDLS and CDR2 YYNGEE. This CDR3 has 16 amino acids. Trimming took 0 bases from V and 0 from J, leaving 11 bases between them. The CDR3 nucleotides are TGTGCCAGCAGCGTAGTAGGCAGAGCTAGCACAGATACGCAGTATTTT. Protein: CASSVVGRASTDTQYF.

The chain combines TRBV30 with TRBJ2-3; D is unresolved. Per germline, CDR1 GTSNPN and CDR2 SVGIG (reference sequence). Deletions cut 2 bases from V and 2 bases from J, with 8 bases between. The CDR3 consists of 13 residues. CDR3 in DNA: TGTGCCTGGAGTAGGCAGAACACAGATACGCAGTATTTT. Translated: CAWSRQNTDTQYF. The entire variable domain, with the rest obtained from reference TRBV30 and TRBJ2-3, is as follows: SQTIHQWPATLVQPVGSPLSLECTVEGTSNPNLYWYRQAAGRGLQLLFYSVGIGQISSEVPQNLSASRPQDRQFILSSKKLLLSDSGFYLCAWSRQNTDTQYFGPGTRLTVL.

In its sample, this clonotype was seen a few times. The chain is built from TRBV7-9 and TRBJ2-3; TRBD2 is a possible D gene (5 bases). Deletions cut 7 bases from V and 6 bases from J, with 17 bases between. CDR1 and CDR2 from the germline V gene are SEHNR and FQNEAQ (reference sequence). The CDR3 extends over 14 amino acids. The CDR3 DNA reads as TGTGCCAGCACCAAGATCTGGGAGACCGATACGCAGTATTTT. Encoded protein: CASTKIWETDTQYF. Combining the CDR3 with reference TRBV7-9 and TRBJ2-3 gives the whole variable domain DTGVSQNPRHKITKRGQNVTFRCDPISEHNRLYWYRQTLGQGPEFLTYFQNEAQLEKSRLLSDRFSAERPKGSFSTLEIQRTEQGDSAMYLCASTKIWETDTQYFGPGTRLTVL.

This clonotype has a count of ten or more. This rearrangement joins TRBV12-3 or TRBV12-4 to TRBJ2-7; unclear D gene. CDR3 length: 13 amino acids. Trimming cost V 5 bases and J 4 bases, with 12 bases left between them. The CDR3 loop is CASSPGPEYEQYF. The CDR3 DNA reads TGTGCCAGCAGTCCAGGACCAGAATACGAGCAGTACTTC.

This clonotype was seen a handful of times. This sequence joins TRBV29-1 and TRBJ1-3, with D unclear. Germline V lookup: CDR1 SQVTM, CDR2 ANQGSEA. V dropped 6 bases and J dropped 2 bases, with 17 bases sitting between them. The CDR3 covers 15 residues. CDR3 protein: CSVEPMEGPGNTIYF. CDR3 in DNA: TGCAGCGTAGAACCGATGGAGGGTCCTGGAAACACCATATATTTT.

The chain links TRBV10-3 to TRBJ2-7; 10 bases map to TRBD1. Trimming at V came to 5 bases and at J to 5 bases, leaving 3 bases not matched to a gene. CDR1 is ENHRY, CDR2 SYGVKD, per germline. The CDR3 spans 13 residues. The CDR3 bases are TGTGCCATCAGTCCCGGGACAGGGGACGAGCAGTACTTC. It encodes CAISPGTGDEQYF.

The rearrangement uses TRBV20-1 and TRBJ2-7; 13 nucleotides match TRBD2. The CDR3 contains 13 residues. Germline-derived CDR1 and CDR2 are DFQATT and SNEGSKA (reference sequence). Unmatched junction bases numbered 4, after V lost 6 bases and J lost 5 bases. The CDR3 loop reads CSATSGRTNEQYF. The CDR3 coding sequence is TGCAGTGCGACTAGCGGGAGGACGAACGAGCAGTACTTC.

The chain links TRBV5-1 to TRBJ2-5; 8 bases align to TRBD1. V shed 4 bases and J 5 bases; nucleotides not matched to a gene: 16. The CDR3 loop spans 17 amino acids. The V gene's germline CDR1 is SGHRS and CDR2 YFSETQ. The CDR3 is CASSPYSQAGGGETQYF. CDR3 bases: TGCGCCAGCAGCCCCTATTCCCAGGCAGGGGGCGGGGAGACCCAGTACTTC.

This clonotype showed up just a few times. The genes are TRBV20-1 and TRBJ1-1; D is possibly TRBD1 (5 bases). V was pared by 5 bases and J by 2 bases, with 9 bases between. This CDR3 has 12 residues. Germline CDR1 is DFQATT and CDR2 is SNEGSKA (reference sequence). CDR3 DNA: TGCAGTGCTTCCCGGACAAACACTGAAGCTTTCTTT. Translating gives CSASRTNTEAFF.

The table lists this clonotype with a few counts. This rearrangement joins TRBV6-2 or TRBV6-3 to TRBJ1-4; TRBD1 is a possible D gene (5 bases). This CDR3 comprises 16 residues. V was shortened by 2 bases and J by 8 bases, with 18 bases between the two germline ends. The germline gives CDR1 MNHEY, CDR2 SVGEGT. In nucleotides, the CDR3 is TGTGCCAGCAGTTACGCGGGGACGTATGGGAGAGAAAAACTGTTTTTT. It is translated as CASSYAGTYGREKLFF.

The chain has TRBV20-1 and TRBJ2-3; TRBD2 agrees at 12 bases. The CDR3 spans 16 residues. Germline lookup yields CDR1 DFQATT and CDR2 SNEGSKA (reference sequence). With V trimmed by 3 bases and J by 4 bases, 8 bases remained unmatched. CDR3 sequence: CSARRLAGEGADTQYF. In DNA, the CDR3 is TGCAGTGCTAGGAGACTAGCGGGAGAAGGAGCAGATACGCAGTATTTT.

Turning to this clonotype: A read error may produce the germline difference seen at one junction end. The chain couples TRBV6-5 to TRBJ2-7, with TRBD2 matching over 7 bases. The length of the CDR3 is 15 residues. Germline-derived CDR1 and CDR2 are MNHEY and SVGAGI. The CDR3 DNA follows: TGTGCCAGCAGTCACTCGGGGCTAGCGGTTTACGAGCAGTACTTC. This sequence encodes CASSHSGLAVYEQYF.

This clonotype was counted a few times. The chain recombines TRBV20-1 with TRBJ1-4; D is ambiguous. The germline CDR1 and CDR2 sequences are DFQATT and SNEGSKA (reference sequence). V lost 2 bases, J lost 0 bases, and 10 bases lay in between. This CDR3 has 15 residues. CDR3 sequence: CSARSTAATNEKLFF. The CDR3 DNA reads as TGCAGTGCTAGATCAACAGCAGCAACTAATGAAAAACTGTTTTTT.

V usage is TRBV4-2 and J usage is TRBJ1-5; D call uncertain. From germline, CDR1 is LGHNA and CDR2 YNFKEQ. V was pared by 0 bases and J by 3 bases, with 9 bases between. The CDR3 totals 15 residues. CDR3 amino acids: CASSQDLADNQPQHF. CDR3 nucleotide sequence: TGTGCCAGCAGCCAAGATTTGGCGGACAATCAGCCCCAGCATTTT.

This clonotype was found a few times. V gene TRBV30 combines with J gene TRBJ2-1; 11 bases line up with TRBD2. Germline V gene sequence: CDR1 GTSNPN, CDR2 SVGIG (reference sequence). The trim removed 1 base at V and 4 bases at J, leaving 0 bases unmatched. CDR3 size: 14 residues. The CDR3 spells CAWSGLAGYNEQFF. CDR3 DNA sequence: TGTGCCTGGAGTGGACTAGCGGGATACAATGAGCAGTTCTTC.

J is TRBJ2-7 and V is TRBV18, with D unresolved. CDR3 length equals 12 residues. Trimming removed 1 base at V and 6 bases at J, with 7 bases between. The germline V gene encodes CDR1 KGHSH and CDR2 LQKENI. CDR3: CASSPRLGEQYF. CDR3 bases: TGTGCCAGCTCACCACGGTTAGGCGAGCAGTACTTC.